These 23 T cell receptor beta chains originate from one sample sequenced in a study of CD8+CD57+ T cells in acquired aplastic anemia. Both TCR beta VDJ combination and CDR3 sequence profiling were carried out. Genomic DNA was the template for this profiling. Via MiXCR, TCRdb re-called the reads, giving one row per CDR3 protein. This table has roughly 250,000 distinct CDR3 sequences, approximately 82% appearing once. Selection for sequencing was limited to patients who had shown CD8+CD57+ cell expansion by flow cytometry. Sequencing was performed on sorted CD4+, CD8+, or CD8+CD57+ T cells (not recorded which) from PBMCs. The receptor source for this set is a human donor with aplastic anemia.

This clonotype came up a few times. The rearrangement links TRBV28 to TRBJ2-2; D is ambiguous. Per germline, CDR1 MDHEN and CDR2 SYDVKM. V was clipped by 7 bases and J by 4 bases, with 13 bases between them. The CDR3 extends over 14 amino acids. In DNA form, the CDR3 reads TGTGCCAGCACCTTACCCCGAGGCACCGGGGAGCTGTTTTTT. Its protein product is CASTLPRGTGELFF.

In its sample, this clonotype was seen a few times. The chain couples TRBV20-1 to TRBJ2-5; 7 nucleotides align to TRBD2. V lost 6 bases to trimming and J lost 5 bases; unmatched junction nucleotides: 18. This CDR3 is 16 amino acids long. The germline CDR1 and CDR2 sequences are DFQATT and SNEGSKA (reference sequence). The DNA of the CDR3 is TGCAGTGCCAGTAGTTGGGGCGGGAGCTCCATGGAGACCCAGTACTTC. As protein: CSASSWGGSSMETQYF.

Notes on this clonotype: Germline and junction disagree at one end, which may indicate a read error. The rearrangement links TRBV10-3 to TRBJ2-1; D is undetermined. The germline V gene encodes CDR1 ENHRY and CDR2 SYGVKD. CDR3 length equals 16 residues. For the CDR3, the DNA is TGTGCCAGCAGTCAGTCGGCCGGAAACGGTCAGGATGAGCAGTTCTTC. Amino acid sequence: CASSQSAGNGQDEQFF.

The chain links TRBV7-2 to TRBJ1-1; no definite D call. V was pared by 2 bases and J by 11 bases, with 21 bases between. Germline V gives CDR1 SGHTA, CDR2 FQGNSA. The CDR3 has 15 residues. The CDR3, as DNA: TGTGCCAGCAGCTTATCGGCAGGAGAGCGCTATACCGCTTTCTTT. This sequence encodes CASSLSAGERYTAFF.

This clonotype was observed once. This is likely a read error, given that the CDR3 carries no conserved phenylalanine or tryptophan at its end. It is unclear where the CDR3 begins or ends on the DNA, so no DNA is shown, and the CDR3 is as TCRdb lists it. This chain links TRBV7-9 with TRBJ2-3; the DNA was not compared with TRBD2, the D call given in the table. The germline V gene encodes CDR1 SEHNR and CDR2 FQNEAQ (reference sequence). Including both end residues, the CDR3 is 13 amino acids long. The CDR3 protein is CASSFQRSGARDY.

A remark on this clonotype: Since the CDR3 does not end with the conserved phenylalanine or tryptophan, this likely comes from a read error. The DNA is omitted, as the CDR3 cannot be located on it reliably, and the CDR3 follows TCRdb's listing. The chain employs TRBV2 and TRBJ2-7; no DNA check was done on the table's D call, TRBD1. The CDR3 spans 16 residues, counting both ends. CDR1 is SNHLY, CDR2 FYNNEI, per germline. The CDR3 sequence: CASSGAGGANLEALFG.

As to this clonotype: Given the absence of the conserved phenylalanine or tryptophan at the CDR3 end, a read error is likely. The DNA is left out, because the CDR3 cannot be placed on it with certainty; the CDR3 is given as TCRdb lists it. The chain carries TRBV2 and TRBJ2-5; TRBD1 is the table's D call, not checked against the DNA. Per the germline V gene, CDR1 is SNHLY and CDR2 is FYNNEI. 15 amino acids form the CDR3, both terminal residues included. The CDR3 sequence: CASGDGGTDAQYFCL.

In the case of this clonotype: The conserved final phenylalanine or tryptophan is absent from the CDR3, which likely points to a read error. The DNA is omitted, as the CDR3 cannot be located on it reliably, and the CDR3 follows TCRdb's listing. The chain employs TRBV7-9 and TRBJ2-3; the DNA was not compared with TRBD2, the D call given in the table. The CDR3 comprises 13 residues, both ends counted. Germline V lookup: CDR1 SEHNR, CDR2 FQNEAQ (reference sequence). This CDR3 is CASGLAGAGAQIC.

The chain carries TRBV11-2 and TRBJ2-7; D not certain. This CDR3 contains 14 residues. V was clipped by 4 bases and J by 0 bases, with 10 bases between them. Germline lookup yields CDR1 SGHAT and CDR2 FQNNGV. CDR3 sequence (DNA): TGTGCCAGCAGCTCACATCTTAGCTCCTACGAGCAGTACGTC. Protein product: CASSSHLSSYEQYV.

The CDR3 is CASSLEGGADYDYFF. The CDR3 DNA is TGTGCCAGCAGCTTGGAAGGGGGCGCCGACTATGACTATTTCTTT. The chain carries TRBV7-2 and TRBJ1-1, with 7 bases aligning to TRBD1. CDR3 length equals 15 residues. The V and J ends lost 3 bases and 13 bases, in that order; junction bases with no gene match: 17. Germline CDR1 SGHTA, CDR2 FQGNSA.

Remarks on this clonotype: Its ends do not fully match the called genes, so a read error is possible. The rearrangement links TRBV9 to TRBJ2-3, with 8 bases fitting TRBD1. CDR1 is SGDLS, CDR2 YYNGEE, per germline. The length of the CDR3 is 13 residues. CDR3 residues: CASSESGEQGEAF. The DNA for the CDR3 is TGTGCCAGCAGTGAATCGGGGGAACAGGGGGAAGCTTTT.

The V call is TRBV24-1, the J call TRBJ1-5; 9 positions agree with TRBD1. This CDR3 has 13 amino acids. Trimming at V came to 9 bases and at J to 4 bases, leaving 3 bases not matched to a gene. Germline V gives CDR1 KGHDR, CDR2 SFDVKD. The CDR3 region is CATSGTGNQPQHF. The DNA for the CDR3 is TGTGCCACCTCCGGGACAGGGAATCAGCCCCAGCATTTT.

This chain joins TRBV11-2 and TRBJ1-5; 8 nucleotides line up with TRBD1. The trim removed 3 bases at V and 5 bases at J, leaving 3 bases unmatched. Germline V gene data show CDR1 as SGHAT and CDR2 as FQNNGV. The CDR3 totals 14 residues. The CDR3 reads CASSFGQGDQPQHF. In DNA form, the CDR3 reads TGTGCCAGCAGCTTCGGACAGGGAGATCAGCCCCAGCATTTT.

This chain uses TRBV7-8 with TRBJ2-1; a weak D match, TRBD2 (6 bases). Germline V gene lookup returns CDR1 SGHVS and CDR2 FQNEAQ. The CDR3 is 18 amino acids. V was cut by 0 bases and J by 7 bases, with 22 bases left in between. The CDR3 DNA is TGTGCCAGCAGCTTAGCGGGAGGCCCCGACTCGCACTATAATGAGCAGTTCTTC. Encoded protein: CASSLAGGPDSHYNEQFF.

For the CDR3, the DNA is TGTGCCAGCAGCGTGGAGGATTATCCAATGGACACCGCTGAAGCTTTCTTT. It codes for CASSVEDYPMDTAEAFF. The rearrangement links TRBV9 to TRBJ1-1, with D possibly matching TRBD1 (5 bases). Per the germline V gene, CDR1 is SGDLS and CDR2 is YYNGEE. The CDR3 loop spans 17 amino acids. Trimming took 2 bases from V and 6 from J, leaving 23 bases between them.

About this clonotype itself: Because it lacks the conserved phenylalanine or tryptophan at the end, this CDR3 is likely a read error. The rearrangement uses TRBV7-8 and TRBJ1-1; D unclear. This CDR3 contains 13 residues. Per germline, CDR1 SGHVS and CDR2 FQNEAQ. In DNA form, the CDR3 reads TGTGCCAGAAGCTTAGCCGGGAGGACCGATGCTTTCTAT. It codes for CARSLAGRTDAFY.

V and J are TRBV7-8 and TRBJ2-7; D is perhaps TRBD2 (5 bases). The germline V gene encodes CDR1 SGHVS and CDR2 FQNEAQ. V was shortened by 4 bases and J by 2 bases, with 15 bases between the two germline ends. CDR3 length equals 15 residues. The chain's CDR3 is CASSSHATRPYEQYF. The DNA of the CDR3 is TGTGCCAGCAGCTCGCACGCTACTAGGCCCTACGAGCAGTACTTC. Looking up the rest from reference TRBV7-8 and TRBJ2-7 gives the full variable domain: GAGVSQSPRYKVAKRGQDVALRCDPISGHVSLFWYQQALGQGPEFLTYFQNEAQLDKSGLPSDRFFAERPEGSVSTLKIQRTQQEDSAVYLCASSSHATRPYEQYFGPGTRLTVT.

The chain uses TRBV11-2 and TRBJ2-7; possible D gene TRBD1, 5 bases. Germline CDR1 reads SGHAT; CDR2 reads FQNNGV. The CDR3 has 12 residues. V was trimmed by 6 bases and J by 6 bases, leaving 12 bases between them. CDR3 coding DNA: TGTGCCAGCAGGACAGCGCGGCCCGAGCAGTACGTC. This encodes CASRTARPEQYV.

This clonotype was seen once. The junction and the germline gene differ at one end; a read error may be behind it. V is TRBV7-2 and J is TRBJ2-1, with D possibly TRBD2 on 6 matching bases. Germline V gene lookup returns CDR1 SGHTA and CDR2 FQGNSA. The CDR3 sequence is 16 residues long. CDR3 bases: TGTGCCAGCAGCTTAGCGGGGGGTAGCTACTACAGTGAGCAGTTCTTC. Its protein is CASSLAGGSYYSEQFF.

This clonotype was counted only a few times. The chain couples TRBV24-1 to TRBJ1-5; D might be TRBD1 (5 bases). Germline V gene lookup returns CDR1 KGHDR and CDR2 SFDVKD. Trimming removed 3 bases at V and 9 bases at J, with 14 bases between. The CDR3 is 14 amino acids. The DNA of the CDR3 is TGTGCCACCAGTGATAGGGACGGCCGGCTGCCCCAGCATTTT. It translates to CATSDRDGRLPQHF.

The CDR3 DNA reads TGTGCCAGTAGTATTCTTGGGGGCGGGTACGCCCAGTACTTC. It specifies CASSILGGGYAQYF. The V gene is TRBV19, the J gene TRBJ2-7; D is perhaps TRBD1 (6 bases). Between the trimmed V and J ends, which lost 3 bases and 10 bases, there was a span of 19 bases. Germline V gene data show CDR1 as LNHDA and CDR2 as SQIVND (reference sequence). This CDR3 is 14 amino acids long.

The chain combines TRBV5-4 with TRBJ2-4, with D perhaps matching TRBD2 (5 bases). There are 12 residues in the CDR3. With 5 bases removed from V and 9 bases from J, the gap between germline ends came to 12 bases. Germline CDR1 is SGHNT and CDR2 is YYREEE (reference sequence). CDR3 loop: CASRGTRAIQYF. CDR3 coding DNA: TGTGCCAGCAGAGGTACTAGGGCCATTCAGTACTTC.

Notes on this clonotype: The germline gene is not matched at one end of the junction; a read error may be the cause. The chain combines TRBV2 with TRBJ2-1; D tentatively reads TRBD1 or TRBD2 (5 bases each). Germline V gene lookup returns CDR1 SNHLY and CDR2 FYNNEI. The CDR3 contains 14 residues. The CDR3 bases are TGTGCCAGCGGGGCCGCGGGCACCGATACGCAGTATTTTTTC. This sequence encodes CASGAAGTDTQYFF.